The rows below give T cell receptor beta chains drawn from one sample of a study of cytomegalovirus exposure and HLA in healthy donors. Profiling relied on immunoSEQ multiplex PCR, and the TCRdb table lists in-frame clones only, not all of them. The sample holds about 82,000 clones, roughly 80% seen once. The material sequenced was PBMCs. These receptors all come from a middle-aged man in good health and CMV-seronegative. Each CDR3 is given with its conserved first and last residue. Fields, in order: J gene, clone size, V gene, D gene, CDR3 DNA, CDR3 protein. The D gene is left open where the match is weak. The listing skips clone size in some rows; elsewhere it reads once, few, many or a size class.

TRBJ2-7 | NA | TRBV27 | NA | TGTGCCAGCAGTTTACAGTTTCGCTCCTACGAGCAGTACTTC | CASSLQFRSYEQYF
TRBJ2-1 | NA | TRBV27 | TRBD2 | TGTGCCAGCAGTTTATCTAGCGGGGTGATGGGGGAGCAGTTCTTC | CASSLSSGVMGEQFF
TRBJ2-4 | NA | TRBV4-3 | NA | TGCGCCAGCAGCCGAGATGGGGGGATAGCCAAAAACATTCAGTACTTC | CASSRDGGIAKNIQYF
TRBJ2-7 | NA | TRBV9 | NA | TGTGCCAGCAGCGTAGACGGTCTGGACTACGAGCAGTACTTC | CASSVDGLDYEQYF
TRBJ1-2 | NA | TRBV11-3 | NA | TGTGCCAGCAGCGCCGAGGGGGGGAAGTATGGCTACACCTTC | CASSAEGGKYGYTF
TRBJ2-5 | once | TRBV5-5 | NA | TGTGCCAGCAGCCCGGGACATATCCAAGAGACCCAGTACTTC | CASSPGHIQETQYF
TRBJ1-6 | NA | TRBV19 | TRBD1 | TGTGCCAGCAAAACAGGGGGCGCCTATAATTCACCCCTCCACTTT | CASKTGGAYNSPLHF
TRBJ1-4 | NA | TRBV5-5 | NA | TGTGCCAGCAGCTTGACGGCAGGAATAGAAAAACTGTTTTTT | CASSLTAGIEKLFF
TRBJ2-7 | NA | TRBV12-5 | NA | TGTGCTAGTGGTTGGGCGGGGGCCGGCTCCGCCGAGCAGTACTTC | CASGWAGAGSAEQYF
TRBJ1-6 | NA | TRBV5-1 | TRBD1 | TGCGCCAGCAGCTTGACAGGGGAAAAGGTTTCACCCCTCCACTTT | CASSLTGEKVSPLHF
TRBJ2-3 | NA | TRBV4-1 | NA | TGCGCCAGCAGCCAAGATCGCGACACGGATTCCGGAGGGCCGCAGTATTTT | CASSQDRDTDSGGPQYF
TRBJ2-5 | NA | TRBV9 | NA | TGTGCCAGCAGCGTAGGTCCCAACCAAGAGACCCAGTACTTC | CASSVGPNQETQYF
TRBJ2-3 | NA | TRBV5-4 | NA | TGTGCCAGCAGCTTGGCCGGAGGAACGCGGGATACGCAGTATTTT | CASSLAGGTRDTQYF
TRBJ2-2 | NA | TRBV5-1 | NA | TGCGCCAGCAGCTCCGGACAGTACACCGGGGAGCTGTTTTTT | CASSSGQYTGELFF
TRBJ1-4 | once | TRBV23-1 | TRBD1 | TGCGCCAGCAGGATAGGGACAGATTCAAATGAAAAACTGTTTTTT | CASRIGTDSNEKLFF
TRBJ1-2 | NA | TRBV7-2 | NA | TGTGCCAGCAGCTTCGACAATCTCTATGGCTACACCTTC | CASSFDNLYGYTF
TRBJ1-5 | NA | TRBV7-9 | TRBD1 | TGTTCCAGCAGCTTAATGACAGGGAGCAATCAGCCCCAGCATTTT | CSSSLMTGSNQPQHF
TRBJ1-4 | NA | TRBV19 | NA | TGTGCCAGTAGTACCCTAGACAGTTCAATGAATGAAAAACTGTTTTTT | CASSTLDSSMNEKLFF
TRBJ1-4 | NA | TRBV4-3 | TRBD1 | TGCGCCAGCAGCCAAGATGGAGAAGACAGGGAAGGTAGACTGTTTTTT | CASSQDGEDREGRLFF
TRBJ2-3 | NA | TRBV28 | TRBD2 | TGTGCCAGCAGTTTACGCCCAAGGACTAGCGGGGGCCGCACAGATACGCAGTATTTT | CASSLRPRTSGGRTDTQYF
TRBJ1-3 | NA | TRBV15 | NA | TGTGCCACCAGAGGAGACAGCTCTGGAAACACCATATATTTT | CATRGDSSGNTIYF
TRBJ1-2 | NA | TRBV30 | TRBD1 | TGTGCCTGCCTTATTGCCGGGACAGGGGGTGGCTACACCTTC | CACLIAGTGGGYTF
TRBJ2-7 | NA | TRBV14 | TRBD2 | TGTGCCAGCAGCCCCGCTAACGGGAGGTCTAACCGGGAGCAGTACTTC | CASSPANGRSNREQYF
TRBJ1-2 | NA | TRBV6-6 | NA | TGTGCCAGCAGTCCCGACGGGAACTATGGCTACACCTTC | CASSPDGNYGYTF
TRBJ1-5 | NA | TRBV19 | NA | TGTGCCAGTAGCAGCCCCGGGGGGGCATCTAGTCAGCCCCAGCATTTT | CASSSPGGASSQPQHF
TRBJ2-6 | NA | TRBV2 | NA | TGTGCCAGCATGGGACACCACTCTGGGGCCAACGTCCTGACTTTC | CASMGHHSGANVLTF
TRBJ2-3 | NA | TRBV7-3 | TRBD2 | TGTGCCAGCAGCTTAAGGCTAGCGGGGTTAGATACGCAGTATTTT | CASSLRLAGLDTQYF
TRBJ2-7 | NA | TRBV6-5 | TRBD1 | TGTGCCAGCAGTTACTCGGTCACAGGGGACTACGAGCAGTACTTC | CASSYSVTGDYEQYF
TRBJ1-2 | NA | TRBV6-5 | NA | TGTGCCACCAACCCGGGGGGCGGAGGCTATGGCTACACCTTC | CATNPGGGGYGYTF
TRBJ2-7 | NA | TRBV15 | TRBD1 | TGTGCCACCAGCGCGTCGACAGGGACGCTCGAGCAGTACTTC | CATSASTGTLEQYF
TRBJ1-5 | NA | TRBV4-1 | NA | TGCGCCAGCAGCCAGGAACAGACAACTAATCAGCCCCAGCATTTT | CASSQEQTTNQPQHF
TRBJ2-5 | NA | TRBV6-1 | NA | TGTGCCAGCACCGCGGCGGGGAAGTCGGAGACCCAGTACTTC | CASTAAGKSETQYF
TRBJ2-7 | once | TRBV29-1 | TRBD1 | TGCAGCCTCTGGACAGGGTACGAGCAGTACTTC | CSLWTGYEQYF
TRBJ1-1 | NA | TRBV7-6 | TRBD1 | TGTGCCAGCAGCTCCGCCGGGACAGGGGGCACTGAAGCTTTCTTT | CASSSAGTGGTEAFF
TRBJ2-1 | NA | TRBV7-9 | TRBD2 | TGTGCCAGCAGCGCCGGACTAGCGGGGGCCCGTGAGCAGTTCTTC | CASSAGLAGAREQFF
TRBJ1-1 | few | TRBV5-1 | NA | TGCGCCAGCAGCTTGGACAGGGCCCAGAACACTGAAGCTTTCTTT | CASSLDRAQNTEAFF
TRBJ1-5 | NA | TRBV6-4 | TRBD1 | TGTGCCAGCAGTGGGACAGGGAATCAGCCCCAGCATTTT | CASSGTGNQPQHF
TRBJ2-5 | NA | TRBV14 | NA | TGTGCCAGCAGCCAAGATACTAGTTTTGGGACCCAGTACTTC | CASSQDTSFGTQYF
TRBJ2-3 | once | TRBV5-1 | NA | TGCGCCAGCAGCGGGTGGACACTCGATACGCAGTATTTT | CASSGWTLDTQYF
TRBJ1-6 | few | TRBV5-8 | NA | TGTGCCAGCAGCGCGGGGCTCCAATCGAGGGGTTCACCCCTCCACTTT | CASSAGLQSRGSPLHF
TRBJ2-6 | NA | TRBV2 | TRBD1 | TGTGCCAGTGGCCGGGACAGGGGAGCTGGGGCCAACGTCCTGACTTTC | CASGRDRGAGANVLTF
TRBJ2-7 | NA | TRBV7-9 | NA | TGTTCCAGCAGCTTAGCTCCAGGGATGGGTGAGCAGTACTTC | CSSSLAPGMGEQYF
TRBJ1-3 | NA | TRBV12-5 | TRBD1 | TGTGCTAGTGGTTTCGGGGACAGGGGACCTGCTGGAAACACCATATATTTT | CASGFGDRGPAGNTIYF
TRBJ2-7 | NA | TRBV2 | NA | TGTGCCAGCAGTGACAACAGGGCATTCTACGAGCAGTACTTC | CASSDNRAFYEQYF
TRBJ1-4 | NA | TRBV28 | NA | TGTGCCAGCAGCCCGAGGTTTGGGGGCGCAAGGGAAAAACTGCTTTTT | CASSPRFGGAREKLLF
TRBJ1-2 | NA | TRBV5-4 | TRBD1 | TGTGCCAGCAGTTATACTCCCCGGGACAGGGATGAAGATGGCTACACCTTC | CASSYTPRDRDEDGYTF
TRBJ2-3 | NA | TRBV5-6 | NA | TGTGCCAGCAGCTTGGCCCTGGGGGGTTGGGAAGATACGCAGTATTTT | CASSLALGGWEDTQYF
TRBJ1-1 | NA | TRBV6-5 | NA | TGTGCCACCCTCCAGCCAGGGGAAACCAACACTGAAGCTTTCTTT | CATLQPGETNTEAFF
TRBJ1-2 | NA | TRBV29-1 | TRBD1 | TGCAGCGCTAGCCCGAGACAGGGTTTTGGCTACACCTTC | CSASPRQGFGYTF
TRBJ1-1 | many | TRBV4-3 | NA | TGCGCCAGCAGCCCCACCCTGATCAGTAGTCGGGTAACTTTCTTT | CASSPTLISSRVTFF
TRBJ2-1 | few | TRBV28 | TRBD2 | TGTGCCAGCAGTTTTAGCGGGGGGGCCTACAATGAGCAGTTCTTC | CASSFSGGAYNEQFF
TRBJ2-2 | NA | TRBV27 | TRBD1 | TGTGCCAGCAGTTTACACGGACAGGGATCCACCGGGGAGCTGTTTTTT | CASSLHGQGSTGELFF
TRBJ2-5 | NA | TRBV18 | NA | TGTGCCAGCTCACCACGGAGAAGCCTGGGGCACCAAGAGACCCAGTACTTC | CASSPRRSLGHQETQYF
TRBJ1-1 | NA | TRBV12-5 | NA | TGTGCTAGTGGTCGTGGACAGACCAATCTTGAAGCTTTCTTT | CASGRGQTNLEAFF